Below, one T cell receptor beta chain is given with its context. The antigen remains unidentified. This entry is derived from a study of blood T cells in healthy people across ages. Study-wide points: There was no known CMV status for donors, so expanded clonotype changes were possibly confounded. In older individuals, TCR beta diversity per million T cells was lower, falling roughly linearly with age.

Primed by a sample-barcoded 5' primer and a J-beta primer mix, a second PCR proceeded for about 6 to 12 cycles. CDR3-containing paired-end reads numbering at least 2.5 million came from each sample. TCRdb reprocessed the 5' RACE reads via MiXCR and lists one record per CDR3 protein. The data show over 1,500,000 distinct CDR3 sequences, around half seen once. Sequenced input: blood. The source of this sequence is a woman in her thirties or forties in good health.

DNA of the CDR3: TGCGCCAGCAGTACCGGGACAGTGGCCTACGAGCAGTACTTC. Translating gives CASSTGTVAYEQYF. V and J are TRBV10-1 and TRBJ2-7; 7 bases map to TRBD1. Germline V lookup: CDR1 WNHNN, CDR2 SYGVQD (reference sequence). J was trimmed by 2 bases and V by 5 bases; bases with no gene match: 6. There are 14 residues in the CDR3.